A single sample gave rise to the 18 T cell receptor beta chains below, sequenced in a study of T cell changes during pregnancy in multiple sclerosis. The table came from immunoSEQ multiplex PCR; TCRdb's copy has only in-frame clones and leaves some out. The table has fewer than 70,000 clones, about nine tenths seen once. Sequencing was performed on peripheral blood, taken in the first trimester of pregnancy. The receptor set was obtained from a female donor with multiple sclerosis, enrolled in a pregnancy study.

The chain uses TRBV7-9 and TRBJ2-7, with TRBD2 as a possible D gene (7 bases). Trimming removed 4 bases from V and 3 bases from J, with 22 bases in between. The CDR3 extends over 17 amino acids. Germline loops: CDR1 SEHNR, CDR2 FQNEAQ (reference sequence). The CDR3: CASSSWGGQGLNYEQYF. CDR3 DNA: TGTGCCAGCAGCTCGTGGGGGGGGCAGGGGTTAAACTACGAGCAGTACTTC.

The chain couples TRBV7-9 to TRBJ2-7; 9 nucleotides align to TRBD1. In germline, CDR1 is SEHNR, CDR2 FQNEAQ (reference sequence). J lost 7 bases, V lost 6 bases, and 10 bases had no gene match. CDR3 length equals 14 residues. The CDR3, as DNA: TGTGCCAGCAGACTAGGCGGACAGGGGAGAGAGCAGTACTTC. Amino acids: CASRLGGQGREQYF.

Written as DNA, the CDR3 is TGTGCCAGCAGTTACATTGCAGGGTGGAACACTGAAGCTTTCTTT. Its protein is CASSYIAGWNTEAFF. The chain uses TRBV6-5 and TRBJ1-1; possibly TRBD1 for D (5 bases). V was clipped by 2 bases and J by 1 base, with 11 bases between them. The CDR3 loop spans 15 amino acids. The germline V gene encodes CDR1 MNHEY and CDR2 SVGAGI.

The J gene is TRBJ2-1, the V gene TRBV6-4; TRBD1 is a possible D gene (5 bases). The CDR3 has 13 residues. Trimming cost V 0 bases and J 9 bases, with 9 bases left between them. Germline V gene data show CDR1 as MRHNA and CDR2 as SNTAGT. CDR3 loop: CASSDSGVGEQFF. The CDR3 coding sequence is TGTGCCAGCAGTGACTCAGGGGTGGGTGAGCAGTTCTTC.

The chain has TRBV6-5 and TRBJ2-7, with 7 bases fitting TRBD1. J gave up 2 bases and V 0 bases, and 7 bases lay outside the gene matches. This CDR3 spans 16 amino acids. Germline V CDR1 and CDR2: MNHEY, SVGAGI. CDR3 sequence reads: CASSYSKTGNTYEQYF. CDR3 DNA sequence: TGTGCCAGCAGTTACTCGAAGACAGGGAACACCTACGAGCAGTACTTC.

The V and J genes are TRBV30 and TRBJ1-2, with 7 bases that match TRBD1. The V gene's germline CDR1 is GTSNPN and CDR2 SVGIG (reference sequence). V lost 8 bases to trimming and J lost 0 bases; unmatched junction nucleotides: 9. CDR3 size: 14 residues. CDR3 region: CARTRGGTNYGYTF. The CDR3 DNA reads as TGTGCCCGGACAAGAGGGGGCACTAACTATGGCTACACCTTC.

The chain couples TRBV7-9 to TRBJ1-5, with 8 bases identical to TRBD1. The CDR3 has 15 residues. The V gene end was trimmed by 5 bases and the J gene end by 7 bases; junction bases not matched to a gene: 10. Germline CDR1 reads SEHNR; CDR2 reads FQNEAQ (reference sequence). For the CDR3, the DNA is TGTGCCAGCAGCACCGGGACAGGCTTTGGCCAGCCCCAGCATTTT. It yields the protein CASSTGTGFGQPQHF.

The chain carries TRBV7-6 and TRBJ2-2, with 7 bases that match TRBD2. The CDR3 contains 16 residues. CDR1 is SGHVS and CDR2 is FNYEAQ in the germline V gene. The V segment lost 5 bases and the J segment 3 bases; nucleotides outside the gene matches: 9. The CDR3 protein is CASSPLPGRDTGELFF. CDR3 DNA sequence: TGTGCCAGCAGCCCCCTACCGGGGAGGGACACCGGGGAGCTGTTTTTT.

The gene calls are TRBV5-1 and TRBJ1-1; no clear D. The germline V gene encodes CDR1 SGHRS and CDR2 YFSETQ. Trimming left V 0 bases short and J 1 base short, with 7 bases between. CDR3 length: 14 amino acids. CDR3 residues: CASSLVTGNTEAFF. The CDR3 nucleotides are TGCGCCAGCAGCTTGGTGACGGGGAACACTGAAGCTTTCTTT.

This rearrangement joins TRBV30 to TRBJ1-5; D remains ambiguous. The CDR3 runs 13 residues. Per the germline V gene, CDR1 is GTSNPN and CDR2 is SVGIG (reference sequence). The ends were cut back, 2 bases at V and 1 base at J, with 6 bases in the middle. In DNA, the CDR3 is TGTGCCTGGAGTACGGAGAGCAATCAGCCCCAGCATTTT. This gives the protein CAWSTESNQPQHF.

This sequence joins TRBV29-1 and TRBJ1-2; 7 bases are shared with TRBD1. This CDR3 is 12 amino acids long. From germline, CDR1 is SQVTM and CDR2 ANQGSEA. V dropped 6 bases and J dropped 2; count of bases not matched to a gene: 3. The CDR3 nucleotides are TGCAGCGTAGAACAGGGGAACTATGGCTACACCTTC. Its protein product is CSVEQGNYGYTF.

This clone has a single count. CDR3 nucleotides: TGCGCCAGCAGCCAAGACAGGGGCTCTGGGGCCAACGTCCTGACTTTC. It codes for CASSQDRGSGANVLTF. This chain connects TRBV4-1 to TRBJ2-6, with D possibly being TRBD1 (6 bases). Germline V CDR1 and CDR2: MGHRA, YSYEKL. V was pared by 0 bases and J by 0 bases, with 6 bases between. The CDR3 is 16 residues long.

This clone was found once. This chain connects TRBV25-1 to TRBJ1-2, with 10 bases that match TRBD1. V lost 3 bases, J lost 5 bases, and 9 bases stayed unmatched. The V gene's germline CDR1 is MGHDK and CDR2 SYGVNS. The CDR3 consists of 16 residues. DNA for the CDR3: TGTGCCAGCAGTGACCGGAGACAGGGGGCCGGGTATGGCTACACCTTC. Amino acid sequence: CASSDRRQGAGYGYTF.

This clone has just one count. This chain links TRBV5-6 with TRBJ2-1, with a possible D match to TRBD2 (5 bases). The germline gives CDR1 SGHDT, CDR2 YYEEEE. Deletions cut 4 bases from V and 5 bases from J, with 25 bases between. This CDR3 region has 18 residues. CDR3 in DNA: TGTGCCAGCAGCCCTCGTTACCGTGAGGGTAGGACCAACAATGAGCAGTTCTTC. It is translated as CASSPRYREGRTNNEQFF.

This rearrangement joins TRBV20-1 to TRBJ2-7; 7 bases are shared with TRBD1. CDR3 size: 11 residues. The V gene end was trimmed by 4 bases and the J gene end by 6 bases; junction bases not matched to a gene: 3. The germline gives CDR1 DFQATT, CDR2 SNEGSKA (reference sequence). The DNA of the CDR3 is TGCAGTGCTAACAGGGGAGCCGAGCAGTACTTC. This encodes CSANRGAEQYF.

For the CDR3, the DNA is TGTGCCAGCAGTGTAGACGGGGGGTCGGAACTGTTTTTT. Its translation is CASSVDGGSELFF. This rearrangement joins TRBV6-1 to TRBJ1-4; D may be TRBD1 (5 bases). The CDR3 runs 13 residues. Per germline, CDR1 MNHNS and CDR2 SASEGT. Trimming left V 4 bases short and J 12 bases short, with 15 bases between.

The chain links TRBV7-9 to TRBJ1-3; D possibly corresponds to TRBD1 (6 bases). Germline CDR1 reads SEHNR; CDR2 reads FQNEAQ (reference sequence). Trimming removed 4 bases from V and 4 bases from J, with 14 bases in between. The CDR3 consists of 15 residues. The CDR3 is CASSSRGIRGNTIYF. The DNA for the CDR3 is TGTGCCAGCAGCTCCAGGGGAATACGGGGAAACACCATATATTTT. Together with reference TRBV7-9 and TRBJ1-3, the CDR3 gives the full variable domain: DTGVSQNPRHKITKRGQNVTFRCDPISEHNRLYWYRQTLGQGPEFLTYFQNEAQLEKSRLLSDRFSAERPKGSFSTLEIQRTEQGDSAMYLCASSSRGIRGNTIYFGEGSWLTVV.

The chain is built from TRBV30 and TRBJ2-1, with D possibly being TRBD2 (7 bases). The CDR3 extends over 14 amino acids. V shed 5 bases and J shed 3 bases, with 14 bases lying between them. CDR1 and CDR2 (germline): GTSNPN, SVGIG (reference sequence). CDR3 sequence: CAWEGGAVYNEQFF. The CDR3 region has the DNA TGTGCCTGGGAGGGGGGGGCGGTCTACAATGAGCAGTTCTTC.